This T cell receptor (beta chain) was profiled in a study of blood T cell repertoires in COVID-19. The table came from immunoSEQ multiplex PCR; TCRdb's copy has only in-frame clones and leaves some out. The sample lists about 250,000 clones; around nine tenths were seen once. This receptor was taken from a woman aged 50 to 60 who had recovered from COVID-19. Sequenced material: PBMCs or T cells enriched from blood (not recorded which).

The CDR3 sequence is CASSISGRAPGELFF. The CDR3 coding sequence is TGTGCCAGCAGTATAAGCGGGAGGGCCCCCGGGGAGCTGTTTTTT. The rearrangement joins TRBV27 to TRBJ2-2; 10 bases align to TRBD2. The length of the CDR3 is 15 residues. Germline CDR1 and CDR2: MNHEY and SMNVEV (reference sequence). The junction had 6 bases not matched to a gene; V was cut back by 5 bases and J by 6 bases.